This T cell receptor (beta chain) was profiled in a study of response to subunit inactivated influenza vaccine. Per germline, CDR1 ENHRY and CDR2 SYGVKD. Trimming removed 1 base from V and 1 base from J, with 7 bases in between. The CDR3 runs to 14 residues. This clonotype has just a few counts. TCRdb reanalysed the RT-PCR reads using MiXCR and keeps one entry per CDR3 protein. The sample includes 500,000 to 600,000 distinct CDR3 sequences, approximately 10% of them seen just once. The same sample was also used in a study of T cells expressing NK-cell markers. In that study: What made the TCR beta cDNA was 5'RACE template switching with UMIs. In several experiments, sorting was confined to alpha-beta TCR T cells through use of an anti-gamma-delta TCR antibody.

The sample here was PBMCs from blood, taken on the day of vaccination. The V call is TRBV10-3, the J call TRBJ1-1; D is unclear. This TCR was recovered from a man over 45 who received an inactivated influenza vaccine. CDR3: CAISEYERNTEAFF. The CDR3 DNA is TGTGCCATCAGTGAGTACGAGAGGAACACTGAAGCTTTCTTT.